This record looks at one T cell receptor beta chain sequence and its context. Its antigen is still unknown. With 60 Vbeta and 13 Jbeta primers, the PCR was carried out. The repertoire was sequenced with immunoSEQ multiplex PCR; TCRdb's copy has only in-frame clones and lacks some. The sample consists of roughly 190,000 clones, around 76% of them appearing once. The V and J ends lost 6 bases and 6 bases, in that order; junction bases with no gene match: 7. The CDR3 consists of 15 residues. Germline loops: CDR1 SEHNR, CDR2 FQNEAQ (reference sequence). The sample comes from a study of cytomegalovirus exposure and HLA in healthy donors. Broader study findings: Later findings reportedly placed an Asian-associated ancestry cluster below the approximately 670-donor mean for N-insertions.

This clonotype was obtained from a woman aged 25 to 45 in good health and CMV-seropositive. Sample: PBMCs. This sequence joins TRBV7-9 and TRBJ1-6; 8 bases are a match to TRBD1. As DNA, the CDR3 is TGTGCCAGCAGTACTGGACAGGGCTTTAATTCACCCCTCCACTTT. The encoded protein is CASSTGQGFNSPLHF.